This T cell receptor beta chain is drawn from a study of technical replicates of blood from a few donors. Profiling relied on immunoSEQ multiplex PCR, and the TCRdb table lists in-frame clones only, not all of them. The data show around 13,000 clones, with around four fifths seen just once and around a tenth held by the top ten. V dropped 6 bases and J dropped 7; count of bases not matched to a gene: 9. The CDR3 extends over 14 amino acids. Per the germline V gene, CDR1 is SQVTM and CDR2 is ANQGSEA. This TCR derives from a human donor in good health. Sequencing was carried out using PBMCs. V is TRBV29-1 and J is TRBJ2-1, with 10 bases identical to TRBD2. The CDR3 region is CSVFLAGVANEQFF. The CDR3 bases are TGCAGCGTCTTCCTAGCGGGAGTAGCAAATGAGCAGTTCTTC.